This TCR beta chain was captured by sequencing in a study of cytotoxic CD8 clonotypes in ibrutinib-treated CLL. Study background: The cohort had about a dozen relapsed/refractory and over 14 treatment-naive patients, 17 IGHV unmutated.

Depths of 1 in 200,000 to 1 in 1 million T cells were the sequencing target. This table comes from immunoSEQ multiplex PCR, and its TCRdb copy is limited to in-frame clones, with some not included. The sample contains fewer than 90,000 clones, 68% of which appear only once. CDR1 and CDR2 (germline): SGHNT, YENEEA. V shed 5 bases and J 0 bases; nucleotides not matched to a gene: 7. This CDR3 is built from 16 residues. Source: PBMCs, taken after 12 months of ibrutinib treatment. The V gene is TRBV11-3, the J gene TRBJ2-3, with TRBD1 matching over 8 bases. The source of this sequence is a human donor with chronic lymphocytic leukemia. The CDR3 spells CASSSRTGSSTDTQYF. The CDR3 bases are TGTGCCAGCAGCAGCAGGACAGGGTCTAGCACAGATACGCAGTATTTT. The full variable domain, rest sourced from reference TRBV11-3 and TRBJ2-3, is EAGVVQSPRYKIIEKKQPVAFWCNPISGHNTLYWYLQNLGQGPELLIRYENEEAVDDSQLPKDRFSAERLKGVDSTLKIQPAELGDSAVYLCASSSRTGSSTDTQYFGPGTRLTVL.